The 23 T cell receptor beta chains in this list originate from one sample, sequenced in a study of OX40 agonist ivuxolimab in advanced cancers. TCRdb keeps only in-frame clones here, not all; method: immunoSEQ multiplex PCR. The data contain tens of thousands of clones, around four fifths of them singletons. Sequences were derived from CD4+ or CD8+ T cells sorted from blood, sampled in a trial of the OX40 agonist ivuxolimab. The receptors originated from an adult with an advanced solid tumor such as melanoma, head and neck, liver or kidney cancer.

The rearrangement links TRBV10-1 to TRBJ2-1; D is unresolved. Germline V CDR1 and CDR2: WNHNN, SYGVQD (reference sequence). Trimming took off 3 bases at V and 3 bases at J, with 12 bases between the two ends. The CDR3 runs to 15 residues. For the CDR3, the DNA is TGCGCCAGCAGTGAAGGGCAGGAATTCTACAATGAGCAGTTCTTC. Translating gives CASSEGQEFYNEQFF.

The chain joins TRBV27 to TRBJ2-5; 10 bases fit TRBD1. This CDR3 has 15 residues. The germline gives CDR1 MNHEY, CDR2 SMNVEV (reference sequence). Losses at the gene ends were 7 bases for V and 3 bases for J; bases not matched to a gene: 8. The CDR3 DNA follows: TGTGCCAGCAATGCCTCCGGGACAGGGGAAGAGACCCAGTACTTC. Translation gives CASNASGTGEETQYF.

The chain employs TRBV7-3 and TRBJ2-3; unclear D gene. Looked up from germline, CDR1 is SGHTA and CDR2 is FQGTGA. Between the trimmed V and J ends, which lost 5 bases and 3 bases, there was a span of 12 bases. The CDR3 totals 14 residues. The CDR3 is CASSPQTVTDTQYF. The CDR3 DNA is TGTGCCAGCAGCCCACAGACGGTTACAGATACGCAGTATTTT.

The chain has TRBV2 and TRBJ1-1; no firm D call. Germline CDR1 reads SNHLY; CDR2 reads FYNNEI. The CDR3 contains 13 residues. The V and J ends lost 5 bases and 1 base respectively, with 8 bases between them. The CDR3 reads CASSFITNTEAFF. CDR3 DNA: TGTGCCAGCAGTTTTATAACGAACACTGAAGCTTTCTTT.

The chain links TRBV6-5 to TRBJ1-5; D remains unclear. Per the germline V gene, CDR1 is MNHEY and CDR2 is SVGAGI. This CDR3 is built from 13 residues. V dropped 6 bases and J dropped 5 bases, with 11 bases sitting between them. CDR3 amino acids: CASSWKSDQPQHF. The DNA of the CDR3 is TGTGCCAGCAGCTGGAAGTCCGATCAGCCCCAGCATTTT.

The genes are TRBV6-5 and TRBJ2-5, with 7 bases lining up with TRBD1. In germline, CDR1 is MNHEY, CDR2 SVGAGI. J gave up 4 bases and V 5 bases, and 10 bases lay outside the gene matches. This CDR3 spans 15 amino acids. The CDR3 bases are TGTGCCAGCAGTCAGGGGGTTGAAGGGGGAGAGACCCAGTACTTC. This gives the protein CASSQGVEGGETQYF.

The rearrangement uses TRBV30 and TRBJ2-3; the D gene is possibly TRBD1 (6 bases). This CDR3 has 12 residues. Trimming removed 7 bases from V and 5 bases from J, with 13 bases in between. Germline CDR1 and CDR2: GTSNPN and SVGIG (reference sequence). CDR3 region: CAFHRVGDTQYF. CDR3 sequence (DNA): TGTGCCTTTCACAGGGTAGGAGATACGCAGTATTTT.

This clone was counted once. V usage is TRBV5-6 and J usage is TRBJ2-7; D is perhaps TRBD1 or TRBD2 (5 bases each). Trimming removed 4 bases at V and 3 bases at J, with 11 bases between. Germline assignment: CDR1 SGHDT and CDR2 YYEEEE. The CDR3 extends over 13 amino acids. The CDR3 bases are TGTGCCAGCAGCCCCGGGGCCATCTACGAGCAGTACTTC. Translation gives CASSPGAIYEQYF.

The V gene is TRBV4-1, the J gene TRBJ2-2; D is ambiguous. Trimming took off 10 bases at V and 1 base at J, with 13 bases between the two ends. The germline V gene encodes CDR1 MGHRA and CDR2 YSYEKL. This CDR3 has 14 amino acids. CDR3 DNA: TGCGCCACCCAACGGACCGTGAACACCGGGGAGCTGTTTTTT. This codes for CATQRTVNTGELFF.

The rearrangement uses TRBV28 and TRBJ2-1; the match to TRBD1 covers 9 bases. Germline loops: CDR1 MDHEN, CDR2 SYDVKM. CDR3 length: 14 residues. V lost 6 bases to trimming and J lost 9 bases; unmatched junction nucleotides: 9. CDR3 sequence (DNA): TGTGCCAGCAGAACCGGGACAGGGTCGGTTGAGCAGTTCTTC. Its translation: CASRTGTGSVEQFF.

The chain's CDR3 is CASSFRLPRRTEAFF. The CDR3 nucleotides are TGCGCCAGCAGCTTCCGACTCCCTAGGAGAACTGAAGCTTTCTTT. This chain links TRBV5-1 with TRBJ1-1, with unresolved D. The CDR3 loop spans 15 amino acids. Germline values: CDR1 SGHRS, CDR2 YFSETQ. V was pared by 2 bases and J by 5 bases, with 16 bases between. The complete variable domain, with remaining parts taken from reference TRBV5-1 and TRBJ1-1, reads KAGVTQTPRYLIKTRGQQVTLSCSPISGHRSVSWYQQTPGQGLQFLFEYFSETQRNKGNFPGRFSGRQFSNSRSEMNVSTLELGDSALYLCASSFRLPRRTEAFFGQGTRLTVV.

The chain links TRBV7-2 to TRBJ2-2, with D perhaps TRBD1 (5 bases). The CDR3 is 13 residues long. Germline V gene sequence: CDR1 SGHTA, CDR2 FQGNSA. The germline V and J ends were trimmed by 5 bases and 1 base, with 5 bases remaining between them. The CDR3 DNA is TGTGCCAGCAGCCAGGGGAACACCGGGGAGCTGTTTTTT. It specifies CASSQGNTGELFF.

The chain couples TRBV20-1 to TRBJ1-1; D not certain. V shed 6 bases and J shed 11 bases, with 7 bases lying between them. The CDR3 is 8 residues long. Germline V CDR1 and CDR2: DFQATT, SNEGSKA (reference sequence). As DNA, the CDR3 is TGCAGTGCAGATTTGGCTTTCTTT. It specifies CSADLAFF.

The chain carries TRBV19 and TRBJ1-2, with D perhaps TRBD1 (6 bases). Trimming removed 7 bases from V and 8 bases from J, with 14 bases in between. This CDR3 is 12 amino acids long. Germline CDR1 reads LNHDA; CDR2 reads SQIVND (reference sequence). The CDR3 protein is CASTGGLSGYTF. The CDR3 bases are TGTGCCAGTACGGGGGGGCTCTCCGGCTACACCTTC. The complete variable domain, with remaining parts taken from reference TRBV19 and TRBJ1-2, reads DGGITQSPKYLFRKEGQNVTLSCEQNLNHDAMYWYRQDPGQGLRLIYYSQIVNDFQKGDIAEGYSVSREKKESFPLTVTSAQKNPTAFYLCASTGGLSGYTFGSGTRLTVV.

The genes are TRBV28 and TRBJ2-5; a weak D match, TRBD1 (6 bases). CDR1 and CDR2 from the germline V gene are MDHEN and SYDVKM. This CDR3 spans 13 amino acids. V dropped 2 bases and J dropped 5 bases, with 9 bases sitting between them. CDR3 in DNA: TGTGCCAGCAGTTTAAGGGGGATCGAGACCCAGTACTTC. This sequence encodes CASSLRGIETQYF.

The rearrangement joins TRBV28 to TRBJ1-2; D is unresolved. V was shortened by 3 bases and J by 9 bases, with 14 bases between the two germline ends. Germline V CDR1 and CDR2: MDHEN, SYDVKM. This CDR3 region has 13 residues. The CDR3 sequence: CASSFGQNVRYTF. The CDR3 bases are TGTGCCAGCAGTTTCGGGCAGAATGTGCGCTACACCTTC.

The J gene is TRBJ2-1, the V gene TRBV27, with 10 positions matching TRBD2. The V gene's germline CDR1 is MNHEY and CDR2 SMNVEV (reference sequence). Unmatched junction bases numbered 1, after V lost 5 bases and J lost 6 bases. The CDR3 sequence is 13 residues long. The CDR3 sequence: CASSRLAGNEQFF. In nucleotides, the CDR3 is TGTGCCAGCAGTCGACTAGCGGGCAATGAGCAGTTCTTC.

This rearrangement joins TRBV21-1 to TRBJ2-7; the table's D call, TRBD1, was not checked against the DNA. TRBV21-1 is shown as a pseudogene. The CDR3 has 15 residues. This chain's CDR3 is CASSERDRVPYEQYV. For the CDR3, the DNA is TGTGCCAGCAGCGAGCGGGACAGGGTTCCCTACGAGCAGTACGTC.

The rearrangement links TRBV28 to TRBJ1-1; 7 bases map to TRBD1. This CDR3 is built from 13 residues. The junction had 3 bases not matched to a gene; V was cut back by 1 base and J by 7 bases. Germline lookup yields CDR1 MDHEN and CDR2 SYDVKM. This CDR3 is CASSLYRGFEAFF. As DNA, the CDR3 is TGTGCCAGCAGTTTATACAGGGGCTTTGAAGCTTTCTTT.

The chain combines TRBV2 with TRBJ1-1; D possibly corresponds to TRBD1 (6 bases). V lost 6 bases to trimming and J lost 4 bases, with 15 bases between them. Germline V gene sequence: CDR1 SNHLY, CDR2 FYNNEI. The CDR3 runs 14 residues. The CDR3 reads CASRWRGAGTEAFF. The CDR3 bases are TGTGCCAGCAGGTGGCGGGGGGCTGGCACTGAAGCTTTCTTT.

The chain is built from TRBV11-3 and TRBJ2-6; D unclear. The V and J ends lost 1 base and 4 bases respectively, with 2 bases between them. The CDR3 spans 13 residues. CDR1 is SGHNT, CDR2 YENEEA, per germline. The CDR3 here is CASSLAGANVLTF. The DNA for the CDR3 is TGTGCCAGCAGCTTAGCCGGGGCCAACGTCCTGACTTTC.

A single count supports this clone. V is TRBV19 and J is TRBJ1-5, with D hard to call. V was trimmed by 5 bases and J by 3 bases, leaving 8 bases between them. The CDR3 has 13 residues. Per the germline V gene, CDR1 is LNHDA and CDR2 is SQIVND (reference sequence). As DNA, the CDR3 is TGTGCCAGTAGTGAAGGCTTCAATCAGCCCCAGCATTTT. Translated: CASSEGFNQPQHF.

This clone was seen just once. The chain combines TRBV27 with TRBJ1-1; D remains ambiguous. This CDR3 contains 13 residues. Germline V CDR1 and CDR2: MNHEY, SMNVEV (reference sequence). Trimming pared 2 bases from V and 4 bases from J, leaving 8 bases between. The CDR3, as DNA: TGTGCCAGCAGTTTAAGCCGTTTCACTGAAGCTTTCTTT. Translated: CASSLSRFTEAFF.